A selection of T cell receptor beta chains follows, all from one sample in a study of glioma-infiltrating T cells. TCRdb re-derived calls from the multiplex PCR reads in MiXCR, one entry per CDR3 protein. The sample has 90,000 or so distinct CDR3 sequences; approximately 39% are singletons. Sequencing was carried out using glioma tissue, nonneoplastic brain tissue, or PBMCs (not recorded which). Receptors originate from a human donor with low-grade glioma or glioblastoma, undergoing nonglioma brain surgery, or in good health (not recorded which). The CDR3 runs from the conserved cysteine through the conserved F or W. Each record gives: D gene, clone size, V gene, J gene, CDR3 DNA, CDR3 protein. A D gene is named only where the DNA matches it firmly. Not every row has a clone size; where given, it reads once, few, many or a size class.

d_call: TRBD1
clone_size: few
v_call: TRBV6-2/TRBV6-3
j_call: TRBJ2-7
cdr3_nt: TGTGCCAGCAGCCTAGGGACAGGACAGGGCCACGAGCAGTACTTC
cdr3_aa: CASSLGTGQGHEQYF

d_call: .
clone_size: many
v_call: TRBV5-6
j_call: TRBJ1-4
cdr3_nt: TGTGCCAGCAGCTTGAACTGGGGCACAGCGGAAAAACTGTTTTTT
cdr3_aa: CASSLNWGTAEKLFF

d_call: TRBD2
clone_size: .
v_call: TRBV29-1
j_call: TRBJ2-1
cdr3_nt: TGCAGCGTTGGGGGGACTAGCGGGGGGGTTGACTACAATGAGCAGCTCTTC
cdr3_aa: CSVGGTSGGVDYNEQLF

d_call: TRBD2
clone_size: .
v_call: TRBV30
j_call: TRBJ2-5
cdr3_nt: TGTGCCTGGAGTTACGGGACTAGCGGAAAGACCCAGTACTTC
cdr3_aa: CAWSYGTSGKTQYF

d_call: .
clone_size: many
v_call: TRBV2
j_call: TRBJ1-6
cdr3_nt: TGTGCCAGCAGGGACCGCTCGCCCTATAATTCACCCCTCCACTTT
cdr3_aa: CASRDRSPYNSPLHF

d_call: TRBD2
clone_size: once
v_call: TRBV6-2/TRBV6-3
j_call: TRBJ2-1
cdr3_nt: TGTGCCAGCTCCCCCGGGACTAGAGAGTTCTTC
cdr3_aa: CASSPGTREFF

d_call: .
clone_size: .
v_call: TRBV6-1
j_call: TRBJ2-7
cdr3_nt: TGTGCCAGCAGTAAACCCGGGATCCAATACGAGCAGTACTTC
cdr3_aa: CASSKPGIQYEQYF

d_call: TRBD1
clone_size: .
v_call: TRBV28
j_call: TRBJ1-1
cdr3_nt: TGTGCCGGCAGATCTACGACAGGGTACGTCGCTGAAGCTTTCTTT
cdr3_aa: CAGRSTTGYVAEAFF

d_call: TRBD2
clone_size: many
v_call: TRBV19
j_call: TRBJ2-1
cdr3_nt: TGTGCCAGTACCCTAGCTGGAGCGGGAGTACGTACTGAGCAGTTCTTC
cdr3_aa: CASTLAGAGVRTEQFF

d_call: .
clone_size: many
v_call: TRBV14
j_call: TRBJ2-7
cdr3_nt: TGTGCCAGCAGCCCCTCATCCTGGACCTACGAGCAGTACTTC
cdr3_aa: CASSPSSWTYEQYF

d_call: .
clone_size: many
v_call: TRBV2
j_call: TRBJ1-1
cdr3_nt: TGTGCCAGCAGGGGGGGGATCGCTGAAGCTTTCTTT
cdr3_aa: CASRGGIAEAFF

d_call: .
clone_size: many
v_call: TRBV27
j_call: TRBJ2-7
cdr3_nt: TGTGCCAGCAGTGGGTCCTCCTACGAGCAGTACTTC
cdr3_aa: CASSGSSYEQYF

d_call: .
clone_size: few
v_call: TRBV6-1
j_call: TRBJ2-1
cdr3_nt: TGTGCCAGCAGAGGGTCCTATGAGCAGTTCTTC
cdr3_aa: CASRGSYEQFF

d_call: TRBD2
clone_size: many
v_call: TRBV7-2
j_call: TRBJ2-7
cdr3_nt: TGTGCCAGCAGCTTTACTAGCGGGAGCCTACCTTACGAGCAGTACTTC
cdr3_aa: CASSFTSGSLPYEQYF

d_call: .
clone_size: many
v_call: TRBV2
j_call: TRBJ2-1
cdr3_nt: TGTGCCAGCAGTGAGGGGGTTTCCTACAATGAGCAGTTCTTC
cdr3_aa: CASSEGVSYNEQFF

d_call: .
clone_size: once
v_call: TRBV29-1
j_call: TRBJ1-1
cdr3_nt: TGCAGCGTTGAAAGGGGGGCAGGGAAGAACACTAAAGCTTTCTTT
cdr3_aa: CSVERGAGKNTKAFF

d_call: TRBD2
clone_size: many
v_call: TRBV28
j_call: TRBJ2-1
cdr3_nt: TGTGCCAGCAGCCCTACTAGCGGGAGGGACAATGAGCAGTTCTTC
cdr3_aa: CASSPTSGRDNEQFF

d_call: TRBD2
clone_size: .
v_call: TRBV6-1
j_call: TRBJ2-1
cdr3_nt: TGTGCCAGCAGTACCTTAGCGGGAGGATACAATGAGCAGTTCTTC
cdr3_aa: CASSTLAGGYNEQFF